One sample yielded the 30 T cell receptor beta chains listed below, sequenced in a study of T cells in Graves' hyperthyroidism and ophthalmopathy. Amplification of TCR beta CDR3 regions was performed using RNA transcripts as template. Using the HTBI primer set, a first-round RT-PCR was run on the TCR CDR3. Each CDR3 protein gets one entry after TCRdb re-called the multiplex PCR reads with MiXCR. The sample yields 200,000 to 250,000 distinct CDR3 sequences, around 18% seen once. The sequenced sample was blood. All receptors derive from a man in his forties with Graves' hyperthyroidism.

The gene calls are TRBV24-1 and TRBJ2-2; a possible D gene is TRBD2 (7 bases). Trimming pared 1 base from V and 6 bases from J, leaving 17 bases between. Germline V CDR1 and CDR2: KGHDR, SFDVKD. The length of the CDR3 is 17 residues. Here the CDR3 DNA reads TGTGCCACCAGTGATTTACCAGGGAGGGGGATCGCCGGGGAGCTGTTTTTT. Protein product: CATSDLPGRGIAGELFF.

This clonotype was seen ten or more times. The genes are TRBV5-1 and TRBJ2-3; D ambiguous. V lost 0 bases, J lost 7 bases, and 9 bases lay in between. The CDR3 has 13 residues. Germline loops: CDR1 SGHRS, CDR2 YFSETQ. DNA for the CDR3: TGCGCCAGCAGCTTGGAGGCAGCATATACGCAGTATTTT. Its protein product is CASSLEAAYTQYF. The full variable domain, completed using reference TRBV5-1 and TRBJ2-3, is KAGVTQTPRYLIKTRGQQVTLSCSPISGHRSVSWYQQTPGQGLQFLFEYFSETQRNKGNFPGRFSGRQFSNSRSEMNVSTLELGDSALYLCASSLEAAYTQYFGPGTRLTVL.

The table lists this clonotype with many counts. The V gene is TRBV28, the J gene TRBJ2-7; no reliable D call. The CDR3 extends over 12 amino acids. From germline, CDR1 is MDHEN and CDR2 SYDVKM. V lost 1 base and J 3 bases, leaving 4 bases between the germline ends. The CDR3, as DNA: TGTGCCAGCAGTTTATCTGACTACGAGCAGTACTTC. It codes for CASSLSDYEQYF.

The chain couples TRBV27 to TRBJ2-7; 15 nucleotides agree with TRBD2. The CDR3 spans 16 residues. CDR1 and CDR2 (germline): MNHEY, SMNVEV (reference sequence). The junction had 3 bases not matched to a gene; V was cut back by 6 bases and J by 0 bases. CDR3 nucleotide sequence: TGTGCCAGCAGGCCGGGACTAGCGGGGGGCTCCTACGAGCAGTACTTC. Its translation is CASRPGLAGGSYEQYF.

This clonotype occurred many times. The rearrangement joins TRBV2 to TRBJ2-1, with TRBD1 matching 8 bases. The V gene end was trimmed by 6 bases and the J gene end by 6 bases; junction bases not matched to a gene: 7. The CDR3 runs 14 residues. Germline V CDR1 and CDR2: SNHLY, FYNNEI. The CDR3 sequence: CASRGGQGRNEQFF. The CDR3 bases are TGTGCCAGCAGGGGTGGACAGGGTCGCAATGAGCAGTTCTTC.

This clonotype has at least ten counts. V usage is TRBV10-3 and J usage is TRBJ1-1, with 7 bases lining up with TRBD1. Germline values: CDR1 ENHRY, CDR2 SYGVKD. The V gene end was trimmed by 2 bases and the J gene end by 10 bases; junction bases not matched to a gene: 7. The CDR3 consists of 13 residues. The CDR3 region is CAISETTGIGAFF. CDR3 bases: TGTGCCATCAGTGAGACGACAGGGATCGGAGCTTTCTTT.

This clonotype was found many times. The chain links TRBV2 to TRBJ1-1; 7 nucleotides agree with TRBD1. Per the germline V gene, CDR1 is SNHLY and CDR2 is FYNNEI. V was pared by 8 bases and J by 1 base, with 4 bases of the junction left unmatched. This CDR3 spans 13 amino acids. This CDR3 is CASQQGQNTEAFF. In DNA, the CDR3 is TGTGCCAGCCAACAGGGGCAGAACACTGAAGCTTTCTTT.

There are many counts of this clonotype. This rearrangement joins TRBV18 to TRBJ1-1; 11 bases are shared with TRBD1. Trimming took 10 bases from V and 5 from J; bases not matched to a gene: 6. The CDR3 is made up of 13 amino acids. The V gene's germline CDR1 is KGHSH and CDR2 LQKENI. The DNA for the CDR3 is TGTGCCACCGGACAGGGGGCACGAACTGAAGCTTTCTTT. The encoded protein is CATGQGARTEAFF. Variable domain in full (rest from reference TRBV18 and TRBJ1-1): NAGVMQNPRHLVRRRGQEARLRCSPMKGHSHVYWYRQLPEEGLKFMVYLQKENIIDESGMPKERFSAEFPKEGPSILRIQQVVRGDSAAYFCATGQGARTEAFFGQGTRLTVV.

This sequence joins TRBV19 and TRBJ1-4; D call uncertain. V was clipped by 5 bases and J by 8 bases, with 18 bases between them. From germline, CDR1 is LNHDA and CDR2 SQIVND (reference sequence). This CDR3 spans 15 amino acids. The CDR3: CASSPSTAWSEKLFF. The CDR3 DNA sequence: TGTGCCAGTAGTCCCAGTACCGCTTGGTCGGAAAAACTGTTTTTT.

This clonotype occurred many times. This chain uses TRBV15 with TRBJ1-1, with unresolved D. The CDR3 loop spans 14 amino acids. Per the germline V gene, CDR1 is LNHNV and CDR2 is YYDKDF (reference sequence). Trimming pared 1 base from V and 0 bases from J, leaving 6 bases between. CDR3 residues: CATSRAGLNTEAFF. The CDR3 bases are TGTGCCACCAGCAGAGCCGGGCTGAACACTGAAGCTTTCTTT.

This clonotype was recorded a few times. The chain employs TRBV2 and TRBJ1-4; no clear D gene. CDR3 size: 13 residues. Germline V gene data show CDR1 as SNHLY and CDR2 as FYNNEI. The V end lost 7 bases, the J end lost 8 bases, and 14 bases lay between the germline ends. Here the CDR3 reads CASTSTVGEKLFF. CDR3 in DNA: TGTGCCAGCACGAGCACAGTTGGGGAAAAACTGTTTTTT.

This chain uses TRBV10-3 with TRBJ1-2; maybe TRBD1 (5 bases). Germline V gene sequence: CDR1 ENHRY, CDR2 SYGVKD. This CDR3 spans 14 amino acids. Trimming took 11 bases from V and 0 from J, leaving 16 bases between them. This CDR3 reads CAYTNDRTNYGYTF. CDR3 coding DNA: TGTGCCTACACGAACGACAGAACTAACTATGGCTACACCTTC.

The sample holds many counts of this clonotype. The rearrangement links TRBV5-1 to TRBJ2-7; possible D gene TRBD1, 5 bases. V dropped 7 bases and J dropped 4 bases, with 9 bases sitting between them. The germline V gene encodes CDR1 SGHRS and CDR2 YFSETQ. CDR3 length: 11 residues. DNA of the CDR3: TGCGCCAGCGCCAGGGAATACGAGCAGTACTTC. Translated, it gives CASAREYEQYF.

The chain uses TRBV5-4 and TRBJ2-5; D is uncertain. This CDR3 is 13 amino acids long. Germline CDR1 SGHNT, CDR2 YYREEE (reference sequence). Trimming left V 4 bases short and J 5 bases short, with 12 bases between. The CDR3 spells CASSRDGPETQYF. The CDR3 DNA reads TGTGCCAGCAGCCGTGACGGTCCTGAGACCCAGTACTTC.

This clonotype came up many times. The CDR3 sequence is CASRRDGGRPDTQYF. The CDR3 DNA reads as TGTGCCAGCAGGAGAGACGGGGGGCGCCCAGATACGCAGTATTTT. The chain employs TRBV6-2 or TRBV6-3 and TRBJ2-3, with a weak D call TRBD2 (7 bases). The ends were cut back, 6 bases at V and 4 bases at J, with 17 bases in the middle. CDR3 length: 15 amino acids. Germline loops: CDR1 MNHEY, CDR2 SVGEGT.

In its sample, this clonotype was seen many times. Here the CDR3 DNA reads TGTGCCAGTAGTAGGGGACTAGCGGGGGGGGGTAGCACAGATACGCAGTATTTT. This sequence encodes CASSRGLAGGGSTDTQYF. The chain has TRBV19 and TRBJ2-3; 16 positions agree with TRBD2. CDR3 length: 18 residues. The V gene's germline CDR1 is LNHDA and CDR2 SQIVND (reference sequence). Unmatched junction bases numbered 4, after V lost 4 bases and J lost 0 bases. Using reference TRBV19 and TRBJ2-3 for the parts outside the CDR3, the full variable domain is DGGITQSPKYLFRKEGQNVTLSCEQNLNHDAMYWYRQDPGQGLRLIYYSQIVNDFQKGDIAEGYSVSREKKESFPLTVTSAQKNPTAFYLCASSRGLAGGGSTDTQYFGPGTRLTVL.

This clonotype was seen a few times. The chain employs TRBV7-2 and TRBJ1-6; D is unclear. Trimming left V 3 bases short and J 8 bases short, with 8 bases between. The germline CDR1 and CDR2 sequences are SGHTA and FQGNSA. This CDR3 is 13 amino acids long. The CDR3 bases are TGTGCCAGCAGCTTGGAGCGGGATTCACCCCTCCACTTT. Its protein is CASSLERDSPLHF.

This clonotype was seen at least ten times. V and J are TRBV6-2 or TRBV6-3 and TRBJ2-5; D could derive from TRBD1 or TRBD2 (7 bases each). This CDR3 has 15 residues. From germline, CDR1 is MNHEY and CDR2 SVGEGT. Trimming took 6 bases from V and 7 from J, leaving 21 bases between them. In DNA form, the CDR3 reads TGTGCCAGCAGCGAACCTACCACAGGGGAGGGGACCCAGTACTTC. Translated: CASSEPTTGEGTQYF.

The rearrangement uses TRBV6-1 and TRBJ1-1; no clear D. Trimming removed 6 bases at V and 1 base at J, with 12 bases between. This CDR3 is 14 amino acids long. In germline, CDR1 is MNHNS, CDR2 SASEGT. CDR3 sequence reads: CASSTFRGNTEAFF. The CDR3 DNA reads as TGTGCCAGCAGCACGTTCCGAGGGAACACTGAAGCTTTCTTT.

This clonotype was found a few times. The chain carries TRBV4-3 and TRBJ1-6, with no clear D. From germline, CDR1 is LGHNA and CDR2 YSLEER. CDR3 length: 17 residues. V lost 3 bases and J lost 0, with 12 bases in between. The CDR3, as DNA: TGCGCCAGCAGCCATGCCAGGACGGGCTCCTATAATTCACCCCTCCACTTT. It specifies CASSHARTGSYNSPLHF.

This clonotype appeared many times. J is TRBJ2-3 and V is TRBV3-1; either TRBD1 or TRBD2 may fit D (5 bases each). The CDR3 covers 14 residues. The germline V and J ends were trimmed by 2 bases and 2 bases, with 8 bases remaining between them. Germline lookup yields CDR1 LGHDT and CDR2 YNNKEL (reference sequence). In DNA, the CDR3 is TGTGCCAGCAGCCAACGAGGGGCCACAGATACGCAGTATTTT. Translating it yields CASSQRGATDTQYF.

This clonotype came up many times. CDR3 sequence (DNA): TGTGCCAGCAGTTATTACAGGGCCACTGAAGCTTTCTTT. Its protein product is CASSYYRATEAFF. The rearrangement links TRBV6-2 or TRBV6-3 to TRBJ1-1; a weak D match, TRBD1 (6 bases). The CDR3 length is 13 residues. V dropped 3 bases and J dropped 4 bases, with 9 bases sitting between them. CDR1 MNHEY and CDR2 SVGEGT come from the germline V gene.

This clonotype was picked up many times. The CDR3 loop is CASSLNLYAESSYNSPLHF. CDR3 sequence (DNA): TGTGCCAGCAGTTTGAACCTTTATGCAGAGAGCTCCTATAATTCACCCCTCCACTTT. The V and J genes are TRBV28 and TRBJ1-6; no firm D call. There are 19 residues in the CDR3. Looked up from germline, CDR1 is MDHEN and CDR2 is SYDVKM. Trimming cost V 3 bases and J 0 bases, with 18 bases left between them. Full variable domain (rest looked up from reference TRBV28 and TRBJ1-6): DVKVTQSSRYLVKRTGEKVFLECVQDMDHENMFWYRQDPGLGLRLIYFSYDVKMKEKGDIPEGYSVSREKKERFSLILESASTNQTSMYLCASSLNLYAESSYNSPLHFGNGTRLTVT.

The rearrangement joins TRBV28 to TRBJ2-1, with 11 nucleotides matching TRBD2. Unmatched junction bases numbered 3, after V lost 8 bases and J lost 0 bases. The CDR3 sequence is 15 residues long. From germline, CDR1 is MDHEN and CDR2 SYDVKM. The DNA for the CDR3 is TGTGCCAGCGAGACTAGCGGGACCTCCTACAATGAGCAGTTCTTC. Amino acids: CASETSGTSYNEQFF.

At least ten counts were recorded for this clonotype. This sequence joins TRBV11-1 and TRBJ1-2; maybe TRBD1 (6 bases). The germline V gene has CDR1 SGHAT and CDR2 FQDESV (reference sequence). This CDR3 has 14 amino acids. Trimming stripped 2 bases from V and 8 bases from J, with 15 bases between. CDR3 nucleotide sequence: TGTGCCAGCAGCTTAAACATGGCAGGGGACGGCTACACCTTC. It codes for CASSLNMAGDGYTF.

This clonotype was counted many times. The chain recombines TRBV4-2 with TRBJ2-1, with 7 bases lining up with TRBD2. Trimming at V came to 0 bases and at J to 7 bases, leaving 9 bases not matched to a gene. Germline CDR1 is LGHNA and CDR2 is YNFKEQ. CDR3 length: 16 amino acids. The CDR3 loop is CASSQDMLAVENEQFF. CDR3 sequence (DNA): TGTGCCAGCAGCCAAGATATGCTAGCGGTTGAGAATGAGCAGTTCTTC.

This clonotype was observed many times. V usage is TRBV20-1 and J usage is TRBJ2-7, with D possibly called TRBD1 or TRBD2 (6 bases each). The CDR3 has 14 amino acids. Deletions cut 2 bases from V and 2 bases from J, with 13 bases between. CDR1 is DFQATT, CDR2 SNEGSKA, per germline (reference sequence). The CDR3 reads CSARLGGTTYEQYF. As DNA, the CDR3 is TGCAGTGCTAGATTGGGCGGGACAACCTACGAGCAGTACTTC.

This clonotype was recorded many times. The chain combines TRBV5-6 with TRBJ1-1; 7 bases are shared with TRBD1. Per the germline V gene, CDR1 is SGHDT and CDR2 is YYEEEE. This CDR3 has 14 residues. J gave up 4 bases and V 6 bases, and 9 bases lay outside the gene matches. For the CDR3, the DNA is TGTGCCAGCACCGAAGGACAGGTAACCACTGAAGCTTTCTTT. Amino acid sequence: CASTEGQVTTEAFF. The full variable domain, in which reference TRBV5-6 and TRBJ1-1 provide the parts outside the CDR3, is DAGVTQSPTHLIKTRGQQVTLRCSPKSGHDTVSWYQQALGQGPQFIFQYYEEEERQRGNFPDRFSGHQFPNYSSELNVNALLLGDSALYLCASTEGQVTTEAFFGQGTRLTVV.

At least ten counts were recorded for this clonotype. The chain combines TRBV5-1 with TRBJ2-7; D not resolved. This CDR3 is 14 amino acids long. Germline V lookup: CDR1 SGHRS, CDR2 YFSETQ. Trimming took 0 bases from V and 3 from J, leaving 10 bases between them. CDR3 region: CASSLDFRLYEQYF. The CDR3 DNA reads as TGCGCCAGCAGCTTGGATTTTCGCCTCTACGAGCAGTACTTC. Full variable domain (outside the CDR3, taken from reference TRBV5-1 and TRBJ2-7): KAGVTQTPRYLIKTRGQQVTLSCSPISGHRSVSWYQQTPGQGLQFLFEYFSETQRNKGNFPGRFSGRQFSNSRSEMNVSTLELGDSALYLCASSLDFRLYEQYFGPGTRLTVT.

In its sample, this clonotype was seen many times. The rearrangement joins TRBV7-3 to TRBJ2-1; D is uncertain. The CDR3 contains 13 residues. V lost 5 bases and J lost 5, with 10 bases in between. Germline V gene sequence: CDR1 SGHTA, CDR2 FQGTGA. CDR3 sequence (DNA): TGTGCCAGCAGCCATACCTTAAACAATGAGCAGTTCTTC. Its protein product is CASSHTLNNEQFF.